This entry lists 16 T cell receptor beta chains sequenced from one sample in a study of T cell repertoires in cytomegalovirus infection. These receptors' antigens are unknown. TCRdb reprocessed the reads with MiXCR, giving one entry per CDR3 protein. The table records about half a million distinct CDR3 sequences, roughly 34% of them present only once. Sample: cultured PBMCs, taken from culture after CMV antigen stimulation. The receptor source for this set is a human donor in good health (CMV status not recorded). Some clones in this sample may be carry-over from other donors' samples.

The V call is TRBV7-9, the J call TRBJ1-4; D ambiguous. This CDR3 contains 15 residues. The germline CDR1 and CDR2 sequences are SEHNR and FQNEAQ (reference sequence). Trimming pared 2 bases from V and 8 bases from J, leaving 15 bases between. CDR3 sequence reads: CASSLSSVGEEKLFF. Here the CDR3 DNA reads TGTGCCAGCAGCTTATCTTCGGTGGGAGAGGAAAAACTGTTTTTT. Variable domain in full (rest from reference TRBV7-9 and TRBJ1-4): DTGVSQNPRHKITKRGQNVTFRCDPISEHNRLYWYRQTLGQGPEFLTYFQNEAQLEKSRLLSDRFSAERPKGSFSTLEIQRTEQGDSAMYLCASSLSSVGEEKLFFGSGTQLSVL.

This clonotype was seen a handful of times. The chain joins TRBV7-2 to TRBJ2-2, with 7 bases that match TRBD2. Germline assignment: CDR1 SGHTA and CDR2 FQGNSA. This CDR3 has 15 amino acids. V was pared by 2 bases and J by 5 bases, with 5 bases of the junction left unmatched. The DNA for the CDR3 is TGTGCCAGCAGCTTATGGGGGGGGGGTACCGGGGAGCTGTTTTTT. It is translated as CASSLWGGGTGELFF.

This clonotype was observed a few times. The chain couples TRBV4-3 to TRBJ2-1; 8 bases are shared with TRBD2. This CDR3 has 16 amino acids. Trimming took 0 bases from V and 9 from J; bases not matched to a gene: 10. Germline V gene lookup returns CDR1 LGHNA and CDR2 YSLEER. CDR3 residues: CASSQDPGLGIREQFF. Here the CDR3 DNA reads TGCGCCAGCAGCCAAGACCCGGGACTAGGTATACGTGAGCAGTTCTTC.

This rearrangement joins TRBV7-9 to TRBJ2-1, with 12 bases aligning to TRBD2. The CDR3 extends over 14 amino acids. V lost 7 bases and J lost 5; bases outside the gene matches: 3. The germline gives CDR1 SEHNR, CDR2 FQNEAQ (reference sequence). This chain's CDR3 is CASKTSGGNNEQFF. CDR3 nucleotides: TGTGCCAGCAAGACTAGCGGGGGAAACAATGAGCAGTTCTTC.

This clonotype has a handful of counts. The chain has TRBV20-1 and TRBJ2-5; 7 nucleotides agree with TRBD1. With 6 bases clipped from V and 5 bases from J, the junction kept 18 bases outside the gene matches. The CDR3 sequence is 16 residues long. Per germline, CDR1 DFQATT and CDR2 SNEGSKA (reference sequence). The CDR3 region is CSALDRVGSRGETQYF. The CDR3 DNA reads as TGCAGTGCCCTCGACAGGGTAGGCAGCCGCGGCGAGACCCAGTACTTC.

The V call is TRBV10-3, the J call TRBJ2-1, with 9 nucleotides matching TRBD2. Germline trimming cut 10 bases from V and 9 bases from J; bases unmatched to any gene: 13. CDR1 is ENHRY and CDR2 is SYGVKD in the germline V gene. The CDR3 length is 14 residues. CDR3 coding DNA: TGTGCCACAGGGGGAGCGGGAGGAAGTAGTGAGCAGTTCTTC. Translating it yields CATGGAGGSSEQFF.

The chain joins TRBV12-3 or TRBV12-4 to TRBJ1-1; D remains ambiguous. The CDR3 runs 15 residues. V was cut by 2 bases and J by 2 bases, with 12 bases left in between. The CDR3 DNA follows: TGTGCCAGCAGTTTAACGAGGAACGTCAACACTGAAGCTTTCTTT. It encodes CASSLTRNVNTEAFF.

The chain carries TRBV28 and TRBJ1-2, with D tentatively TRBD1 (6 bases). CDR1 and CDR2 from the germline V gene are MDHEN and SYDVKM. V shed 11 bases and J shed 3 bases, with 22 bases lying between them. The CDR3 length is 15 residues. CDR3 DNA: TGTGCCTCCAGGGGAAGCACGTCCTTTTACTATGGCTACACCTTC. Its translation is CASRGSTSFYYGYTF.

Only one count was recorded for this clonotype. The chain joins TRBV20-1 to TRBJ2-1, with 8 bases matching TRBD2. J lost 12 bases, V lost 6 bases, and 10 bases had no gene match. The V gene's germline CDR1 is DFQATT and CDR2 SNEGSKA (reference sequence). The length of the CDR3 is 12 residues. The CDR3 DNA sequence: TGCAGTGCGACCGGGGGGGGTTCGGGGCAGTTCTTC. It is translated as CSATGGGSGQFF.

This clonotype was picked up a small number of times. The CDR3 DNA reads TGTGCCACCAGCAGAGCCGGGACAGGGGAAACTGAAGCTTTCTTT. The encoded protein is CATSRAGTGETEAFF. The chain carries TRBV15 and TRBJ1-1, with 10 bases identical to TRBD1. The CDR3 covers 15 residues. CDR1 and CDR2 (germline): LNHNV, YYDKDF (reference sequence). V shed 1 base, J shed 5 bases, and the junction held 4 bases outside the gene matches.

This clonotype appeared a single time. The V and J genes are TRBV6-6 and TRBJ2-7; 7 bases agree with TRBD1. CDR3 length: 13 residues. Germline CDR1 MNHNY, CDR2 SVGAGI (reference sequence). Trimming took 7 bases from V and 6 from J; bases not matched to a gene: 9. CDR3 DNA: TGTGCCAGCAATTCACAGGGGCTGTTCGAGCAGTACTTC. Translation gives CASNSQGLFEQYF.

This clonotype was picked up one time. This rearrangement joins TRBV19 to TRBJ2-5; D is possibly TRBD1 (6 bases). The germline V and J ends were trimmed by 3 bases and 0 bases, with 11 bases remaining between them. The germline CDR1 and CDR2 sequences are LNHDA and SQIVND (reference sequence). The CDR3 spans 15 residues. The CDR3 region has the DNA TGTGCCAGTAGTATGTTCGGACAGAACCAAGAGACCCAGTACTTC. Its protein product is CASSMFGQNQETQYF.

The table lists this clonotype with a few counts. The chain combines TRBV6-6 with TRBJ2-1; 8 nucleotides agree with TRBD2. Germline assignment: CDR1 MNHNY and CDR2 SVGAGI (reference sequence). J lost 9 bases, V lost 4 bases, and 17 bases had no gene match. The CDR3 totals 17 residues. CDR3 sequence (DNA): TGTGCCAGCAGTTCCCCCCCGGGGGGGCGAGTTTTGGGTGAGCAGTTCTTC. Amino acid sequence: CASSSPPGGRVLGEQFF.

This clonotype was seen a handful of times. The chain couples TRBV4-3 to TRBJ2-5, with D unresolved. Trimming pared 2 bases from V and 4 bases from J, leaving 11 bases between. This CDR3 contains 14 residues. The germline gives CDR1 LGHNA, CDR2 YSLEER. The CDR3 loop reads CASSQSRRSETQYF. The CDR3 region has the DNA TGCGCCAGCAGCCAAAGTCGCAGGTCAGAGACCCAGTACTTC.

This sequence joins TRBV5-4 and TRBJ2-1; 15 bases are a match to TRBD2. The junction had 6 bases not matched to a gene; V was cut back by 4 bases and J by 10 bases. Germline CDR1 SGHNT, CDR2 YYREEE (reference sequence). This CDR3 has 15 amino acids. The CDR3: CASSPRTSGRAEQFF. The CDR3 DNA follows: TGTGCCAGCAGCCCCAGGACTAGCGGGAGGGCGGAGCAGTTCTTC. Supplemented by reference TRBV5-4 and TRBJ2-1, the full variable domain reads ETGVTQSPTHLIKTRGQQVTLRCSSQSGHNTVSWYQQALGQGPQFIFQYYREEENGRGNFPPRFSGLQFPNYSSELNVNALELDDSALYLCASSPRTSGRAEQFFGPGTRLTVL.

CDR3 sequence reads: CASSLAGAVYNEQFF. CDR3 sequence (DNA): TGCGCCAGCAGCTTAGCGGGAGCAGTCTACAATGAGCAGTTCTTC. The chain has TRBV5-1 and TRBJ2-1, with 8 nucleotides matching TRBD2. V shed 2 bases and J 3 bases; nucleotides not matched to a gene: 4. The CDR3 totals 15 residues. Germline V gene sequence: CDR1 SGHRS, CDR2 YFSETQ. Full variable domain (missing parts from reference TRBV5-1 and TRBJ2-1): KAGVTQTPRYLIKTRGQQVTLSCSPISGHRSVSWYQQTPGQGLQFLFEYFSETQRNKGNFPGRFSGRQFSNSRSEMNVSTLELGDSALYLCASSLAGAVYNEQFFGPGTRLTVL.